This T cell receptor (beta chain) was profiled in a study of beta chain features in type 1 diabetes. Trimming stripped 2 bases from V and 12 bases from J, with 8 bases between. Germline V gene lookup returns CDR1 SGHDN and CDR2 FVKESK. The CDR3 has 11 amino acids. One heparinised draw of blood, averaging around 120 mL, came from each donor. CD4+ naive, central memory, regulatory and stem cell-like memory cells were sorted via CD45RO/CCR7/CD25/CD127/CD95/CD27. Expressed TCRB transcripts were sequenced, since all the RNA that had been isolated was reverse transcribed. The protocol was immunoSEQ multiplex PCR, while the TCRdb copy is restricted to in-frame clones and leaves out a portion. Of 680,000 or so clones listed, 15% to 18% are singletons.

The sequencing sample was made of naive CD4+ T cells from blood. The receptor's source is a man aged 18 to 29 in good health. The V and J genes are TRBV14 and TRBJ2-1; D is unresolved. Here the CDR3 reads CASSQSLAQFF. The CDR3 DNA reads as TGTGCCAGCAGCCAAAGCCTCGCGCAGTTCTTC.